This T cell receptor beta chain was captured in a study of Ad26.COV2.S vaccination and SARS-CoV-2 variants. Documented treatment: 19 received Ad26.COV2.S at low or high dose, single or two shots; about 5 received placebo; per-sample allocation not given. It was on day 63 after the first vaccine or placebo injection that samples were taken. The study, taken as a whole, reports: Total T cell responses were possibly underestimated by TCR breadth and depth analyses.

In the case of this clone: The antigen is undetermined.

TCRdb's table, derived via immunoSEQ multiplex PCR, lists solely in-frame clones and lacks some. The sample records about 370,000 clones, 89% being singletons. The sequence came from a person aged 18-65 years who received the Ad26.COV2.S COVID-19 vaccine or a placebo. Sample: peripheral blood, taken in a trial of Ad26.COV2.S vaccine versus placebo.

The chain's CDR3 is CSASSRGTSRGDEQFF. CDR3 DNA sequence: TGCAGTGCTAGTTCAAGGGGGACTAGCCGTGGGGATGAGCAGTTCTTC. The chain uses TRBV20-1 and TRBJ2-1, with 9 bases matching TRBD2. CDR1 and CDR2 from the germline V gene are DFQATT and SNEGSKA (reference sequence). The CDR3 covers 16 residues. V shed 3 bases and J 8 bases; nucleotides not matched to a gene: 14.